These T cell receptor beta chains were read from a single sample in a study of blood T cell repertoires in COVID-19. The protocol was immunoSEQ multiplex PCR, while the TCRdb copy is restricted to in-frame clones and leaves out a portion. The table has 150,000 to 200,000 clones, around nine tenths seen once. The sequenced sample was peripheral blood. The receptors stem from a woman between 65 and 79 years old with COVID-19, enrolled during active disease. The CDR3 runs from the conserved cysteine through the conserved F or W. D genes are given only for firm matches. Expanded clones are given a class, and other clones once, few, many or no size at all.

v_gene	j_gene	abundance	d_gene	CDR3aa	CDR3nt
TRBV19	TRBJ1-3	-	-	CASSKRTADRHSGNTIYF	TGTGCCAGTAGTAAACGGACAGCGGACCGTCACTCTGGAAACACCATATATTTT
TRBV28	TRBJ2-1	-	-	CASSPGEMVYNEQFF	TGTGCCAGCAGCCCAGGGGAAATGGTCTACAATGAGCAGTTCTTC
TRBV4-3	TRBJ2-2	-	-	CASSQARGSGELFF	TGCGCCAGCAGCCAAGCAAGGGGTTCCGGGGAGCTGTTTTTT
TRBV20-1	TRBJ2-1	-	-	CSAPINNEQFF	TGCAGTGCTCCTATTAACAATGAGCAGTTCTTC
TRBV7-9	TRBJ1-3	-	-	CASSLRGRLLEDTIYF	TGTGCCAGCAGCTTAAGGGGTCGGCTCCTGGAAGACACCATATATTTT
TRBV6-1	TRBJ1-6	-	TRBD1	CASSAGQVRTYNSPLHF	TGTGCCAGCAGTGCCGGACAGGTCCGAACCTATAATTCACCCCTCCACTTT
TRBV10-3	TRBJ1-4	once	-	CASTSGTNEKLFF	TGTGCCTCGACGTCCGGGACTAATGAAAAACTGTTTTTT
TRBV11-3	TRBJ2-3	-	TRBD2	CASSRLAGDTDTQYF	TGTGCCAGCAGCCGACTAGCGGGTGACACAGATACGCAGTATTTT
TRBV5-1	TRBJ2-1	-	TRBD2	CASSEGTRSDGEQFF	TGCGCCAGCAGCGAGGGGACTAGGTCTGATGGTGAGCAGTTCTTC
TRBV18	TRBJ2-7	-	TRBD2	CASSPGLGSYEQYF	TGTGCCAGCTCACCGGGACTAGGCTCCTACGAGCAGTACTTC
TRBV9	TRBJ2-1	once	TRBD2	CASSPRTSGSSYNEQFF	TGTGCCAGCAGCCCCCGGACTAGCGGGAGCTCCTACAATGAGCAGTTCTTC
TRBV4-3	TRBJ2-2	once	-	CASSQAVLGELFF	TGCGCCAGCAGCCAAGCCGTTCTCGGGGAGCTGTTTTTT
TRBV19	TRBJ1-5	-	-	CASSAYRESNQPQHF	TGTGCCAGTAGTGCTTACAGGGAAAGCAATCAGCCCCAGCATTTT
TRBV7-9	TRBJ2-2	-	TRBD1	CASSRQGDTGELFF	TGTGCCAGCAGCCGACAGGGAGACACCGGGGAGCTGTTTTTT
TRBV30	TRBJ2-2	-	TRBD1	CAWRSRGPKNTGELFF	TGTGCCTGGAGGTCGAGGGGGCCGAAGAACACCGGGGAGCTGTTTTTT
TRBV3-1/TRBV3-2	TRBJ2-3	-	-	CASSRSTNTQYF	TGTGCCAGCAGCCGTAGCACAAATACGCAGTATTTT
TRBV29-1	TRBJ2-2	-	-	CSVGDWGELFF	TGCAGCGTTGGGGACTGGGGGGAGCTGTTTTTT
TRBV27	TRBJ1-1	-	-	CATTGFLNTEAFF	TGTGCCACCACAGGGTTTTTGAACACTGAAGCTTTCTTT
TRBV30	TRBJ1-2	-	-	CAWSSREGGYTF	TGTGCCTGGAGTTCACGGGAGGGTGGCTACACCTTC
TRBV2	TRBJ2-2	-	-	CASRETRNTGELFF	TGTGCCAGCAGGGAAACTAGGAACACCGGGGAGCTGTTTTTT
TRBV11-2	TRBJ2-2	-	-	CASSLAPTGELFF	TGTGCCAGCAGCTTAGCTCCCACCGGGGAGCTGTTTTTT
TRBV6-5	TRBJ2-3	-	TRBD1	CASRTGGGDTQYF	TGTGCCAGCAGGACAGGGGGCGGAGATACGCAGTATTTT
TRBV5-1	TRBJ2-1	-	-	CASSLASGGIGSYNEQFF	TGCGCCAGCAGCTTGGCCTCGGGCGGGATTGGCTCCTACAATGAGCAGTTCTTC
TRBV28	TRBJ2-7	-	TRBD1	CASSLLPGTGNPYEQYF	TGTGCCAGCAGTTTATTACCCGGGACAGGTAATCCCTACGAGCAGTACTTC
TRBV19	TRBJ1-2	-	-	CASRQTGTPGYTF	TGTGCCAGTAGGCAAACCGGGACACCCGGCTACACCTTC
TRBV27	TRBJ2-3	-	TRBD2	CASSSPGTSGAGTDTQYF	TGTGCCAGCAGTTCTCCTGGGACTAGCGGGGCCGGCACAGATACGCAGTATTTT
TRBV9	TRBJ2-2	-	TRBD1	CATRGRTGELFF	TGTGCCACCAGGGGGCGGACCGGGGAGCTGTTTTTT
TRBV28	TRBJ1-2	-	-	CASSSGGGYYRGYTF	TGTGCCAGCAGTTCGGGTGGGGGGTATTACCGTGGCTACACCTTC
TRBV7-7	TRBJ2-7	-	TRBD1	CASSLRQGGSYEQYF	TGTGCTAGCAGCTTACGACAGGGGGGATCCTACGAGCAGTACTTC
TRBV27	TRBJ2-1	-	-	CASSYREQSNEQFF	TGTGCCAGCAGTTACCGGGAGCAGAGCAATGAGCAGTTCTTC
TRBV19	TRBJ1-5	few	TRBD1	CASSKGQGNQPQHF	TGTGCCAGTAGTAAAGGACAGGGGAATCAGCCCCAGCATTTT
TRBV30	TRBJ1-2	-	TRBD1	CAWSVPTGDIDGYTF	TGTGCCTGGAGTGTACCTACAGGGGATATAGATGGCTACACCTTC
TRBV18	TRBJ1-4	-	TRBD1	CASSPDGRGLSEKLFF	TGTGCCAGCTCACCCGACGGCAGGGGGCTATCCGAAAAACTGTTTTTT
TRBV27	TRBJ2-7	-	-	CASSPLSVVVEQYF	TGTGCCAGCAGTCCCCTCTCAGTGGTGGTAGAGCAGTACTTC
TRBV15	TRBJ1-4	-	TRBD1	CATSRQQGLGEKLFF	TGTGCCACCAGCAGACAACAGGGGTTAGGTGAAAAACTGTTTTTT
TRBV18	TRBJ1-1	-	TRBD1	CASSTGTGNTEAFF	TGTGCCAGCTCCACGGGGACAGGGAACACTGAAGCTTTCTTT
TRBV10-3	TRBJ2-1	-	-	CAISESGVSGASRNEQFF	TGTGCCATCAGTGAGTCGGGCGTGTCGGGAGCTAGTAGGAATGAGCAGTTCTTC
TRBV7-3	TRBJ2-1	-	TRBD2	CASSLGLASYNEQFF	TGTGCCAGCAGCCTAGGACTAGCGTCCTACAATGAGCAGTTCTTC
TRBV29-1	TRBJ1-4	once	TRBD1	CSVLTGEANEKLFF	TGCAGCGTTCTTACAGGGGAGGCTAATGAAAAACTGTTTTTT
TRBV7-9	TRBJ2-5	-	TRBD2	CASSPGLAGGLGPETQYF	TGTGCCAGCAGCCCAGGACTAGCGGGAGGATTAGGACCAGAGACCCAGTACTTC
TRBV6-5	TRBJ1-4	-	-	CASSYSAGGHEKLFF	TGTGCCAGCAGCTACTCCGCGGGGGGTCATGAAAAACTGTTTTTT
TRBV20-1	TRBJ2-1	-	-	CSASLAHEQFF	TGCAGTGCTAGCTTAGCGCATGAGCAGTTCTTC
TRBV7-9	TRBJ1-6	-	-	CASSLEGDNSPLHF	TGTGCCAGCAGCTTAGAGGGAGATAATTCACCCCTCCACTTT
TRBV29-1	TRBJ2-7	-	-	CSVITANSYEQYF	TGCAGCGTGATCACAGCTAACTCCTACGAGCAGTACTTC
TRBV27	TRBJ1-5	-	-	CASRSHGGGNQPQHF	TGTGCCAGCAGGAGTCACGGGGGAGGCAATCAGCCCCAGCATTTT
TRBV7-2	TRBJ1-2	-	-	CASSLEEGSYGYTF	TGTGCCAGCAGCTTAGAGGAGGGGAGCTATGGCTACACCTTC
TRBV28	TRBJ2-1	-	TRBD2	CATGGGIINNEQFF	TGTGCAACAGGCGGGGGGATAATCAACAATGAGCAGTTCTTC
TRBV2	TRBJ1-2	few	-	CASSEVTGHGYTF	TGTGCCAGCAGTGAGGTTACAGGACATGGCTACACCTTC
TRBV30	TRBJ2-7	once	TRBD2	CAWSSGSFYEQYF	TGTGCCTGGAGTAGCGGGAGTTTCTACGAGCAGTACTTC
TRBV5-8	TRBJ2-5	-	TRBD2	CASSSGGEETQYF	TGTGCCAGCAGCTCGGGGGGGGAAGAGACCCAGTACTTC